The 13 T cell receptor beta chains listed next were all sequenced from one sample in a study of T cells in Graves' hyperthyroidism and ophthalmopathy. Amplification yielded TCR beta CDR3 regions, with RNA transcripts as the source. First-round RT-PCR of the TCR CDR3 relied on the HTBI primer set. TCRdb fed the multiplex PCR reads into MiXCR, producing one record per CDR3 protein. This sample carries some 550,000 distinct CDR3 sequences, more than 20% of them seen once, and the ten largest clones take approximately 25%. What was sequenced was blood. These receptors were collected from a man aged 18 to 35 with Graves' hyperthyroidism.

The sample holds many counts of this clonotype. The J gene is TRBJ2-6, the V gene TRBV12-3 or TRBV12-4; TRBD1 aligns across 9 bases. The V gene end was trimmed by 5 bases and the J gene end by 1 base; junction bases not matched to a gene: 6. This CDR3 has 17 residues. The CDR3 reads CASSVNRGRSGANVLTF. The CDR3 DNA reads TGTGCCAGCAGTGTAAACAGGGGGCGGTCTGGGGCCAACGTCCTGACTTTC.

The CDR3 region has the DNA TGTGCCAGCAGTGAAAGTTTGGGGGGCGGAGGTCGCAATCAGCCCCAGCATTTT. The encoded protein is CASSESLGGGGRNQPQHF. V is TRBV6-1 and J is TRBJ1-5; maybe TRBD1 (6 bases). This CDR3 comprises 18 residues. From germline, CDR1 is MNHNS and CDR2 SASEGT. The V end was cut by 2 bases, the J end by 2 bases, with 19 bases between.

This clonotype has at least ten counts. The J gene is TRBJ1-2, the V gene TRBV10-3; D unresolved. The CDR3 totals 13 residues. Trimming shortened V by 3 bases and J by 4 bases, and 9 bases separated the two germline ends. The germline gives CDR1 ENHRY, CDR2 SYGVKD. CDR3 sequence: CAISEDESYGYTF. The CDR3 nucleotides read TGTGCCATCAGTGAAGATGAGAGCTATGGCTACACCTTC.

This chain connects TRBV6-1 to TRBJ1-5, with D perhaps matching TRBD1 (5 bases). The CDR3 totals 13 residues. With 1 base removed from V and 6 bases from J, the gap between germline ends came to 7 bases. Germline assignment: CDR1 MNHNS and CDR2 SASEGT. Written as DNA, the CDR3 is TGTGCCAGCAGTGAAGGGGGGGTTCAGCCCCAGCATTTT. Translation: CASSEGGVQPQHF.

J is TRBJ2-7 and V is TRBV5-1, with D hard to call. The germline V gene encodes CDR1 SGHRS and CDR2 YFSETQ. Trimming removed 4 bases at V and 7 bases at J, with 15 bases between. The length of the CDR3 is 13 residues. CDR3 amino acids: CASSLVGTPEQYF. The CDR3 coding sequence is TGCGCCAGCAGCCTCGTGGGAACCCCGGAGCAGTACTTC.

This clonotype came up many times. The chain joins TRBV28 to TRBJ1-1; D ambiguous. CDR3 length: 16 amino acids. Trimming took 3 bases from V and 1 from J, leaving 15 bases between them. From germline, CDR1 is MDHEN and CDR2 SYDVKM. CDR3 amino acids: CASSLARRARNTEAFF. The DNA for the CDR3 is TGTGCCAGCAGTTTGGCTAGGAGGGCGAGGAACACTGAAGCTTTCTTT.

DNA for the CDR3: TGTGCCAGCTCACAGGGGCGTTCGGAGACCCAGTACTTC. It is translated as CASSQGRSETQYF. The chain uses TRBV18 and TRBJ2-5; D perhaps matches TRBD1 (5 bases). V lost 4 bases and J 5 bases, leaving 11 bases between the germline ends. From germline, CDR1 is KGHSH and CDR2 LQKENI. CDR3 length: 13 amino acids.

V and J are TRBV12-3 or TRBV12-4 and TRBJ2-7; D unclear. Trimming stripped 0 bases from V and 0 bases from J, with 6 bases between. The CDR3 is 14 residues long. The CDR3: CASSLAPTSYEQYF. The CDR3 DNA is TGTGCCAGCAGTTTAGCGCCCACCTCCTACGAGCAGTACTTC.

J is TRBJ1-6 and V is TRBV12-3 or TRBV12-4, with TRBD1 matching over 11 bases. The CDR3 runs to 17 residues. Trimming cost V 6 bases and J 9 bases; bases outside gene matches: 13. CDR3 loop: CASSFRTGGLVGSPLHF. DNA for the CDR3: TGTGCCAGCAGCTTCCGGACAGGGGGCCTCGTCGGTTCACCCCTCCACTTT.

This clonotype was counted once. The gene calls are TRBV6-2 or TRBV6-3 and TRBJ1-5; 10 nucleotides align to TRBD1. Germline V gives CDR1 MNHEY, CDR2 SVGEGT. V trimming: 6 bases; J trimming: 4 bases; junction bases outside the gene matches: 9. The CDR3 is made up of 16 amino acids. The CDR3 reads CASRDPGQGTNQPQHF. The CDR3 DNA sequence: TGTGCCAGCAGAGACCCGGGACAGGGGACGAATCAGCCCCAGCATTTT.

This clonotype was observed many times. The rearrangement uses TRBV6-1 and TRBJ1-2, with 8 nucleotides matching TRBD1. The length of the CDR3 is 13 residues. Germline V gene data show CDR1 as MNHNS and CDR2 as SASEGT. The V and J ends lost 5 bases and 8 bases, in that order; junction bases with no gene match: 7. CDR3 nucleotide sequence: TGTGCCAGCAGTATTGACAGGGGAGGAGGCTACACCTTC. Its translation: CASSIDRGGGYTF.

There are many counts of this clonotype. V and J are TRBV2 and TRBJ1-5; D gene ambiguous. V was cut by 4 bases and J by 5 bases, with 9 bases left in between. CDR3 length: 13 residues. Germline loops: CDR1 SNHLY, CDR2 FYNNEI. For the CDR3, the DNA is TGTGCCAGCAGTGCCCAGATCGATCAGCCCCAGCATTTT. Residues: CASSAQIDQPQHF.

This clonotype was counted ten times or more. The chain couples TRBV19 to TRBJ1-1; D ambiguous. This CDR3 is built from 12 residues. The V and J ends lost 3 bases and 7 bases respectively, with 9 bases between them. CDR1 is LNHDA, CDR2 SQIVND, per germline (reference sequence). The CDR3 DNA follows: TGTGCCAGTAGTATGGGGTTGCGTGAAGCTTTCTTT. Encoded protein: CASSMGLREAFF.